The 13 T cell receptor beta chains presented below share a single source sample, sequenced in a study of T-cell memory formation after mild COVID-19. TCRdb analysed the 5' RACE reads with MiXCR anew, one entry per CDR3 protein. The table shows 150,000 to 200,000 distinct CDR3 sequences, with around 18% occurring only once. Material: PBMCs or a T cell subset sorted from them (not recorded which). The receptors derive from a man between 18 and 35 years old who had mild COVID-19 (a few samples of this study predate the infection). Cell type and time point are not known.

The chain carries TRBV5-5 and TRBJ1-6; D is uncertain. The CDR3 consists of 16 residues. Germline CDR1 is SGHKS and CDR2 is YYEKEE (reference sequence). Deletions cut 3 bases from V and 4 bases from J, with 14 bases between. CDR3 bases: TGTGCCAGCAGCTCTGGGTTAACCTTATATAATTCACCCCTCCACTTT. This translates into CASSSGLTLYNSPLHF.

This clonotype was counted between two and nine times. The J gene is TRBJ1-1, the V gene TRBV5-1, with D unclear. CDR1 is SGHRS, CDR2 YFSETQ, per germline. The ends were cut back, 7 bases at V and 11 bases at J, with 15 bases in the middle. The length of the CDR3 is 11 residues. The CDR3 sequence: CASGFAGVAFF. Written as DNA, the CDR3 is TGCGCCAGCGGGTTCGCGGGAGTGGCTTTCTTT. The full variable domain, rest sourced from reference TRBV5-1 and TRBJ1-1, is KAGVTQTPRYLIKTRGQQVTLSCSPISGHRSVSWYQQTPGQGLQFLFEYFSETQRNKGNFPGRFSGRQFSNSRSEMNVSTLELGDSALYLCASGFAGVAFFGQGTRLTVV.

This rearrangement joins TRBV28 to TRBJ2-7, with TRBD1 identical over 9 bases. Germline CDR1 reads MDHEN; CDR2 reads SYDVKM. CDR3 length equals 13 residues. Trimming removed 9 bases from V and 4 bases from J; junction bases left unmatched: 7. As DNA, the CDR3 is TGTGCCAGTCCCGGGGACAGGGATTACGAGCAGTACGTC. Translation gives CASPGDRDYEQYV.

Of note for this clonotype: A much larger clone sits a single nucleotide away, making a read error possible. The chain combines TRBV6-1 with TRBJ2-5; D is perhaps TRBD2 (6 bases). The CDR3 consists of 12 residues. The V gene's germline CDR1 is MNHNS and CDR2 SASEGT. V lost 10 bases and J 0 bases, leaving 9 bases between the germline ends. CDR3 amino acids: CATRGYQETQYF. CDR3 in DNA: TGTGCCACCCGGGGGTACCAAGAGACCCAGTACTTC.

This clonotype was detected a few times. This rearrangement joins TRBV12-3 or TRBV12-4 to TRBJ2-1; D may be TRBD1 (5 bases). Trimming took off 6 bases at V and 0 bases at J, with 9 bases between the two ends. CDR3 length: 14 residues. In nucleotides, the CDR3 is TGTGCCAGCAGACGACAGAGCTCCTACAATGAGCAGTTCTTC. Residues: CASRRQSSYNEQFF.

This clonotype was observed a few times. In DNA form, the CDR3 reads TGCGCCAGCAGCCCGCGGGGGGGAGCCGGCACCGGGGAGCTGTTTTTT. Translating gives CASSPRGGAGTGELFF. The chain employs TRBV4-1 and TRBJ2-2; 9 positions match TRBD2. Germline CDR1 is MGHRA and CDR2 is YSYEKL. After removal of 4 bases from V and 4 bases from J, the junction contained 7 bases not matched to a gene. The CDR3 is 16 residues long.

V and J are TRBV5-4 and TRBJ2-1; D possibly matches TRBD1 or TRBD2 (6 bases each). V lost 7 bases, J lost 4 bases, and 18 bases lay in between. Germline V gene sequence: CDR1 SGHNT, CDR2 YYREEE (reference sequence). This CDR3 is built from 15 residues. The CDR3 nucleotides are TGTGCCAGCCAAGAGGGGGGCCCGTGGTACAATGAGCAGTTCTTC. Translated, it gives CASQEGGPWYNEQFF.

The gene calls are TRBV7-6 and TRBJ2-5; unclear D gene. The CDR3 totals 13 residues. Per the germline V gene, CDR1 is SGHVS and CDR2 is FNYEAQ. V was pared by 2 bases and J by 4 bases, with 8 bases between. The DNA for the CDR3 is TGTGCCAGCAGCTTACAGCTCCCAGAGACCCAGTACTTC. Translated, it gives CASSLQLPETQYF.

V gene TRBV11-2 combines with J gene TRBJ1-1, with TRBD1 identical over 10 bases. CDR1 is SGHAT and CDR2 is FQNNGV in the germline V gene. There are 15 residues in the CDR3. J gave up 2 bases and V 5 bases, and 5 bases lay outside the gene matches. In nucleotides, the CDR3 is TGTGCCAGCAGCACCCGGACAGGGGGAAACACTGAAGCTTTCTTT. Residues: CASSTRTGGNTEAFF.

This clonotype was picked up a small number of times. V and J are TRBV29-1 and TRBJ2-2; D is possibly TRBD1 or TRBD2 (5 bases each). CDR3 length: 16 residues. CDR1 is SQVTM and CDR2 is ANQGSEA in the germline V gene. V dropped 6 bases and J dropped 4 bases, with 21 bases sitting between them. CDR3 region: CSVRRDGSRFTGELFF. DNA of the CDR3: TGCAGCGTGCGCCGGGACGGATCCCGATTCACCGGGGAGCTGTTTTTT.

There are a few counts of this clonotype. The chain carries TRBV2 and TRBJ1-1, with 7 bases identical to TRBD1. The CDR3 extends over 13 amino acids. CDR1 and CDR2 (germline): SNHLY, FYNNEI. The CDR3 region is CVTRGQQNTEAFF. The CDR3 region has the DNA TGTGTCACAAGGGGACAGCAGAACACTGAAGCTTTCTTT.

This chain connects TRBV6-5 to TRBJ2-5; D assignment may be TRBD1 or TRBD2 (5 bases each). Trimming left V 6 bases short and J 4 bases short, with 18 bases between. Germline V CDR1 and CDR2: MNHEY, SVGAGI. This CDR3 comprises 15 residues. The CDR3 bases are TGTGCCAGCAGGACCAAGGGGACCCCCGGAGAGACCCAGTACTTC. As protein: CASRTKGTPGETQYF.

The chain employs TRBV25-1 and TRBJ2-5; 7 bases agree with TRBD1. J lost 4 bases, V lost 6 bases, and 2 bases had no gene match. In germline, CDR1 is MGHDK, CDR2 SYGVNS. The CDR3 consists of 12 residues. The CDR3 nucleotides are TGTGCCAGCAGCCACAGGGGAGAGACCCAGTACTTC. It encodes CASSHRGETQYF.